This T cell receptor (beta chain) came from a study of cytomegalovirus exposure and HLA in healthy donors. With 5 bases clipped from V and 4 bases from J, the junction kept 9 bases outside the gene matches. Germline CDR1 reads SGHRS; CDR2 reads YFSETQ. The length of the CDR3 is 15 residues. PCR used 60 Vbeta primers and 13 Jbeta primers. The data were produced by immunoSEQ multiplex PCR, yet TCRdb's version contains in-frame clones alone and is incomplete. The sample lists about 160,000 clones; around four fifths were seen once. This sequence was found in a man aged 18 to 30 in good health and CMV-seropositive. The specimen was PBMCs. The chain couples TRBV5-1 to TRBJ2-5, with 9 bases fitting TRBD1. For the CDR3, the DNA is TGCGCCAGCAGGCCCGGGACAGGGACCCCAGAGACCCAGTACTTC. This translates into CASRPGTGTPETQYF.